This T cell receptor beta chain was captured in a study of blood T cells in healthy people across ages. Whole-study findings and limits: Unsorted PBMCs blocked a conclusive comparison of naive and antigen-experienced cells. Strong correlation existed between TCR beta diversity and naive T cell percentage.

This CDR3 contains 11 residues. V was clipped by 7 bases and J by 8 bases, with 8 bases between them. CDR1 and CDR2 (germline): MNHEY, SMNVEV (reference sequence). It was with a sample-barcoded 5' primer and a J-beta primer mix that a second PCR of about 6 to 12 cycles was run. TCRdb used MiXCR to reprocess the 5' RACE reads, holding one entry per CDR3 protein. Here the sample spans hundreds of thousands of distinct CDR3 sequences, roughly two fifths being singletons. At least ten counts were recorded for this clonotype. What it binds is unknown. The sample was blood. The chain is built from TRBV27 and TRBJ1-4; the D is unclear. This TCR was sampled from an older man in good health. DNA of the CDR3: TGTGCCAGCAAGAGAGGGGAAAAACTGTTTTTT. This codes for CASKRGEKLFF.